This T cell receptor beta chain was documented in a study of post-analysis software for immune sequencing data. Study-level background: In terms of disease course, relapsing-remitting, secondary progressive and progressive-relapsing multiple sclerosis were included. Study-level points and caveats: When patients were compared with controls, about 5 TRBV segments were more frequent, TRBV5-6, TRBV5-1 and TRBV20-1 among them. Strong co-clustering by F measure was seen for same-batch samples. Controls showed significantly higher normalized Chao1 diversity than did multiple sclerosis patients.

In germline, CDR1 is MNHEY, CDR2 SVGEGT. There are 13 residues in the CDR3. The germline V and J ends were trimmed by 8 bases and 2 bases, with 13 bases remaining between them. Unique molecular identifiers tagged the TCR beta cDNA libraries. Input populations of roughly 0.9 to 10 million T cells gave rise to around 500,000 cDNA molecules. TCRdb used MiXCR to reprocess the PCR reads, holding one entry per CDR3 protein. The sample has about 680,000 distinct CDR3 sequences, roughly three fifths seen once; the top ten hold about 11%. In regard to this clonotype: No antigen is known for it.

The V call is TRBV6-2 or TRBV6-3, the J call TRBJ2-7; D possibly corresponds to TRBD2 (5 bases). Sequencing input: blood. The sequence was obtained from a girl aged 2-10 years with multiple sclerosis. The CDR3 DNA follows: TGTGCCAGCTTAAGTAGCGCAGCCTACGAGCAGTACTTC. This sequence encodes CASLSSAAYEQYF.